The TCR beta chain described here comes from a study of regulatory T cells in long-lasting Graves disease. This clonotype was counted at least ten times. HTBI primers from iRepertoire and Arm-PCR of CDR3 regions yielded the TCR beta libraries. A single record per CDR3 protein comes from TCRdb applying MiXCR to the multiplex PCR reads. The sample lists roughly 260,000 distinct CDR3 sequences, 15% to 20% occurring once. The CDR3 extends over 15 amino acids. The germline V gene encodes CDR1 SGHDN and CDR2 FVKESK. Trimming cost V 2 bases and J 6 bases, with 17 bases left between them. Time point reported: newly diagnosed GD, antithyroid drugs for less than 3 months. With RNA extracted from PBMCs as input, the TCR library was made. The same sample was also studied in work on T cells in Graves' hyperthyroidism and ophthalmopathy.

J is TRBJ2-7 and V is TRBV14; D possibly corresponds to TRBD1 (6 bases). This receptor was taken from a woman between 25 and 40 years old with Graves disease. Sequences were derived from peripheral blood mononuclear cells (PBMCs), sampled at new diagnosis, from a patient treated with antithyroid drugs. The DNA for the CDR3 is TGTGCCAGCAGCCAACACCAAGGGGGACGGGCCGAGCAGTACTTC. Its translation: CASSQHQGGRAEQYF.